This T cell receptor beta chain stems from a study of blood T cell repertoires in COVID-19. The V gene's germline CDR1 is MDHEN and CDR2 SYDVKM. CDR3 length: 15 amino acids. V was clipped by 8 bases and J by 2 bases, with 16 bases between them. The repertoire was sequenced with immunoSEQ multiplex PCR; TCRdb's copy has only in-frame clones and lacks some. The repertoire holds roughly 220,000 clones, with 70% to 90% as singletons. The sequenced material came from PBMCs or T cells enriched from blood (not recorded which). The chain couples TRBV28 to TRBJ1-5, with D tentatively TRBD1 (6 bases). The sequence was collected from a woman in her forties with acute COVID-19. The CDR3 region is CASAGAMSGNQPQHF. DNA for the CDR3: TGTGCCAGCGCAGGGGCGATGTCGGGCAATCAGCCCCAGCATTTT.